This T cell receptor beta chain was found in a study of regulatory T cells in long-lasting Graves disease. At the level of the study: Persistent Graves' disease meant over 5 years of antithyroid drugs with positive TSH receptor antibodies. Study-level findings and limits: Persistent Graves' patients showed less TCR diversity than newly diagnosed ones. Persistent disease showed a preference for TRBV28, TRBJ1-2 and TRBJ2-5.

This clonotype was counted ten times or more. Its matching antigen is unknown. Time point reported: persistent/refractory GD, antithyroid drugs over 5 years with positive TRAb. Construction of the TCR library relied on RNA isolated from PBMCs. This CDR3 spans 15 amino acids. V lost 4 bases and J lost 4; bases outside the gene matches: 5. Germline lookup yields CDR1 SGDLS and CDR2 YYNGEE. Libraries of TCR beta came from iRepertoire HTBI primers plus Arm-PCR of CDR3 regions. TCRdb redid the calling of the multiplex PCR reads with MiXCR, one entry per CDR3 protein. Here the sample spans 400,000 to 450,000 distinct CDR3 sequences, 23% being singletons.

The chain couples TRBV9 to TRBJ1-4, with 9 bases that match TRBD1. The receptor comes from a female donor with Graves disease. Source: peripheral blood mononuclear cells (PBMCs), taken when the disease was refractory, from a patient treated with antithyroid drugs. The CDR3 DNA reads TGTGCCAGCAGCTTTCGGACAGGGGATAATGAAAAACTGTTTTTT. This gives the protein CASSFRTGDNEKLFF.